This entry lists 21 T cell receptor beta chains sequenced from one sample in a study of shared clonotypes between healthy human individuals. TCRdb keeps only in-frame clones here, not all; method: immunoSEQ multiplex PCR. The sample yields around 2.3 million clones, roughly 95% seen once. The material sequenced was naive CD4+ T cells sorted from blood. Subset noted: CD45RA+ positively selected. All receptors come from a man younger than 30 in good health.

This sequence joins TRBV28 and TRBJ2-7; 8 bases fit TRBD1. V lost 2 bases and J lost 5; bases outside the gene matches: 5. This CDR3 comprises 14 residues. The germline V gene encodes CDR1 MDHEN and CDR2 SYDVKM. The CDR3 reads CASSLSRGQDEQYF. CDR3 sequence (DNA): TGTGCCAGCAGTTTAAGCAGGGGGCAAGACGAGCAGTACTTC.

The V gene is TRBV7-8, the J gene TRBJ2-3, with 7 bases matching TRBD2. Germline V gene data show CDR1 as SGHVS and CDR2 as FQNEAQ. The CDR3 is 17 amino acids. Unmatched junction bases numbered 12, after V lost 3 bases and J lost 3 bases. The CDR3 DNA follows: TGTGCCAGCAGCTTTGGACTAGGCGGGAGATTGACAGATACGCAGTATTTT. Its translation: CASSFGLGGRLTDTQYF.

The chain combines TRBV9 with TRBJ2-6, with D possibly TRBD1 on 5 matching bases. The CDR3 extends over 16 amino acids. Germline V gene data show CDR1 as SGDLS and CDR2 as YYNGEE. V lost 0 bases and J lost 0, with 7 bases in between. The CDR3 DNA is TGTGCCAGCAGCGTAGACAGGAACTCTGGGGCCAACGTCCTGACTTTC. This gives the protein CASSVDRNSGANVLTF.

The chain employs TRBV7-2 and TRBJ2-1; 8 bases line up with TRBD1. Trimming cost V 5 bases and J 6 bases; bases outside gene matches: 9. From germline, CDR1 is SGHTA and CDR2 FQGNSA. This CDR3 comprises 15 residues. CDR3 amino acids: CASSPGRTGTNEQFF. The DNA of the CDR3 is TGTGCCAGCAGCCCCGGCCGGACAGGGACCAATGAGCAGTTCTTC. Looking up the rest from reference TRBV7-2 and TRBJ2-1 gives the full variable domain: GAGVSQSPSNKVTEKGKDVELRCDPISGHTALYWYRQSLGQGLEFLIYFQGNSAPDKSGLPSDRFSAERTGGSVSTLTIQRTQQEDSAVYLCASSPGRTGTNEQFFGPGTRLTVL.

This rearrangement joins TRBV27 to TRBJ2-1; 12 bases are a match to TRBD2. This CDR3 region has 16 residues. Per the germline V gene, CDR1 is MNHEY and CDR2 is SMNVEV (reference sequence). V was clipped by 5 bases and J by 7 bases; unmatched bases: 9. CDR3 bases: TGTGCCAGCAGTCGGACTAGCGGGGTCTCAGGGAATGAGCAGTTCTTC. Encoded protein: CASSRTSGVSGNEQFF.

The chain employs TRBV19 and TRBJ1-5; a possible D gene is TRBD1 (6 bases). CDR3 length equals 14 residues. Germline CDR1 LNHDA, CDR2 SQIVND (reference sequence). V lost 0 bases to trimming and J lost 6 bases, with 9 bases between them. CDR3 bases: TGTGCCAGTAGTATAGAAGGGGGAGTTCAGCCCCAGCATTTT. Encoded protein: CASSIEGGVQPQHF.

J is TRBJ2-3 and V is TRBV6-5, with 15 bases fitting TRBD2. Germline assignment: CDR1 MNHEY and CDR2 SVGAGI. J gave up 10 bases and V 6 bases, and 8 bases lay outside the gene matches. CDR3 size: 15 residues. The CDR3 region is CASRAEGLAGGPQYF. The CDR3 bases are TGTGCCAGCAGAGCCGAGGGACTAGCGGGGGGACCGCAGTATTTT.

The V and J genes are TRBV10-3 and TRBJ2-3; perhaps D is TRBD1 or TRBD2 (5 bases each). The CDR3 covers 13 residues. Trimming removed 10 bases from V and 1 base from J, with 12 bases in between. Germline V gene sequence: CDR1 ENHRY, CDR2 SYGVKD. CDR3 region: CATRDDRTDTQYF. In DNA, the CDR3 is TGTGCCACCCGGGACGACCGCACAGATACGCAGTATTTT.

The rearrangement joins TRBV5-4 to TRBJ2-7; D not resolved. Germline lookup yields CDR1 SGHNT and CDR2 YYREEE (reference sequence). The length of the CDR3 is 13 residues. The V and J ends lost 1 base and 2 bases respectively, with 7 bases between them. The CDR3 bases are TGTGCCAGCAGCTTGATTGGGGCCTACGAGCAGTACTTC. Translated: CASSLIGAYEQYF.

This rearrangement joins TRBV7-3 to TRBJ1-1; TRBD1 is a possible D gene (6 bases). CDR3 length: 14 amino acids. In germline, CDR1 is SGHTA, CDR2 FQGTGA. Trimming stripped 5 bases from V and 1 base from J, with 11 bases between. CDR3 coding DNA: TGTGCCAGCAGCCCCCAACAGGGGAACACTGAAGCTTTCTTT. This sequence encodes CASSPQQGNTEAFF. Supplemented by reference TRBV7-3 and TRBJ1-1, the full variable domain reads GAGVSQTPSNKVTEKGKYVELRCDPISGHTALYWYRQSLGQGPEFLIYFQGTGAADDSGLPNDRFFAVRPEGSVSTLKIQRTERGDSAVYLCASSPQQGNTEAFFGQGTRLTVV.

This chain uses TRBV5-4 with TRBJ1-1; no firm D call. The CDR3 spans 15 residues. Trimming left V 0 bases short and J 1 base short, with 10 bases between. CDR1 and CDR2 from the germline V gene are SGHNT and YYREEE (reference sequence). The CDR3 here is CASSLVNTRNTEAFF. CDR3 bases: TGTGCCAGCAGCTTGGTAAATACAAGGAACACTGAAGCTTTCTTT.

The J gene is TRBJ2-7, the V gene TRBV30; possible D gene TRBD1, 5 bases. Trimming removed 4 bases from V and 2 bases from J, with 15 bases in between. In germline, CDR1 is GTSNPN, CDR2 SVGIG (reference sequence). The CDR3 has 14 amino acids. The DNA for the CDR3 is TGTGCCTGGACCCTGGACACAACCGCCTACGAGCAGTACTTC. It codes for CAWTLDTTAYEQYF.

The chain uses TRBV5-1 and TRBJ2-7, with 7 bases matching TRBD1. The V segment lost 5 bases and the J segment 1 base; nucleotides outside the gene matches: 12. The CDR3 runs to 16 residues. CDR1 is SGHRS, CDR2 YFSETQ, per germline. The CDR3 coding sequence is TGCGCCAGCAGTCTTCCAGGGGGAAAAGGGTCCTACGAGCAGTACTTC. Translating gives CASSLPGGKGSYEQYF.

This chain links TRBV7-2 with TRBJ1-2; D is perhaps TRBD1 (6 bases). This CDR3 contains 15 residues. Germline CDR1 is SGHTA and CDR2 is FQGNSA. The V end lost 5 bases, the J end lost 2 bases, and 15 bases lay between the germline ends. The CDR3 DNA follows: TGTGCCAGCAGCCAGGAAGCCGGACAGAACTATGGCTACACCTTC. It translates to CASSQEAGQNYGYTF.

The genes are TRBV2 and TRBJ2-7; 7 nucleotides line up with TRBD2. Germline V gene lookup returns CDR1 SNHLY and CDR2 FYNNEI. The CDR3 has 14 amino acids. CDR3 sequence (DNA): TGTGCGACCACCGTGGGAGGGACCTCCTACGAGCAGTACTTC. It codes for CATTVGGTSYEQYF.

The CDR3 loop is CASSVGDRGVGSPLHF. Here the CDR3 DNA reads TGTGCCAGCAGCGTAGGGGACCGGGGAGTAGGATCACCCCTCCACTTT. J is TRBJ1-6 and V is TRBV9, with D tentatively TRBD1 (5 bases). Germline CDR1 SGDLS, CDR2 YYNGEE. CDR3 length: 16 amino acids. V lost 0 bases to trimming and J lost 10 bases, with 17 bases between them.

The rearrangement links TRBV11-2 to TRBJ2-1; no reliable D call. Germline V gives CDR1 SGHAT, CDR2 FQNNGV. Trimming took off 1 base at V and 10 bases at J, with 14 bases between the two ends. There are 14 residues in the CDR3. CDR3 sequence reads: CASSLGLTFGEQFF. The CDR3 bases are TGTGCCAGCAGCTTAGGTCTTACCTTCGGGGAGCAGTTCTTC.

This chain links TRBV4-1 with TRBJ1-5, with D unclear. CDR3 length equals 15 residues. The germline V and J ends were trimmed by 4 bases and 5 bases, with 15 bases remaining between them. CDR1 and CDR2 from the germline V gene are MGHRA and YSYEKL. CDR3 protein: CASSPGEGGYQPQHF. The CDR3, as DNA: TGCGCCAGCAGCCCCGGTGAGGGAGGTTATCAGCCCCAGCATTTT.

The gene calls are TRBV28 and TRBJ2-7, with 9 bases matching TRBD1. CDR3 length: 14 residues. V was clipped by 6 bases and J by 8 bases; unmatched bases: 11. The V gene's germline CDR1 is MDHEN and CDR2 SYDVKM. The CDR3 spells CASRGDRVSTKQYF. The CDR3 DNA follows: TGTGCCAGCAGGGGGGACAGGGTATCTACGAAGCAGTACTTC.

The chain couples TRBV5-1 to TRBJ1-1, with TRBD1 matching over 7 bases. The germline V gene encodes CDR1 SGHRS and CDR2 YFSETQ. CDR3 length: 14 residues. V dropped 6 bases and J dropped 7; count of bases not matched to a gene: 12. CDR3 loop: CASTETGSNFEAFF. For the CDR3, the DNA is TGCGCCAGCACCGAGACAGGGTCAAATTTTGAAGCTTTCTTT.

V and J are TRBV19 and TRBJ2-7; D is unclear. CDR1 and CDR2 (germline): LNHDA, SQIVND (reference sequence). V was trimmed by 3 bases and J by 1 base, leaving 7 bases between them. The CDR3 consists of 13 residues. The CDR3 DNA follows: TGTGCCAGTAGTATGAGAGAGTCCTACGAGCAGTACTTC. It is translated as CASSMRESYEQYF.